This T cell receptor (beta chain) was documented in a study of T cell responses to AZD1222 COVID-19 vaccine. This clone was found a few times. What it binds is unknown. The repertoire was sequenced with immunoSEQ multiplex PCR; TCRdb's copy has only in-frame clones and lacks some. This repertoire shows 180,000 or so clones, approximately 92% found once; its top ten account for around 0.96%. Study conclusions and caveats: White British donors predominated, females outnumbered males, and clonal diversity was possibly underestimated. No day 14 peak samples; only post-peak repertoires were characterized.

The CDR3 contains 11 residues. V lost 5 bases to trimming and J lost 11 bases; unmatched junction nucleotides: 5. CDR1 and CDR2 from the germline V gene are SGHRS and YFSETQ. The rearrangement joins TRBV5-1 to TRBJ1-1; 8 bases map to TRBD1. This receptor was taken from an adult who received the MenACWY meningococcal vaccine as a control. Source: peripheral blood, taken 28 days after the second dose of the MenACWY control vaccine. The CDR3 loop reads CASRMGQEAFF. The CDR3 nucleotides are TGCGCCAGCAGGATGGGACAGGAGGCTTTCTTT.